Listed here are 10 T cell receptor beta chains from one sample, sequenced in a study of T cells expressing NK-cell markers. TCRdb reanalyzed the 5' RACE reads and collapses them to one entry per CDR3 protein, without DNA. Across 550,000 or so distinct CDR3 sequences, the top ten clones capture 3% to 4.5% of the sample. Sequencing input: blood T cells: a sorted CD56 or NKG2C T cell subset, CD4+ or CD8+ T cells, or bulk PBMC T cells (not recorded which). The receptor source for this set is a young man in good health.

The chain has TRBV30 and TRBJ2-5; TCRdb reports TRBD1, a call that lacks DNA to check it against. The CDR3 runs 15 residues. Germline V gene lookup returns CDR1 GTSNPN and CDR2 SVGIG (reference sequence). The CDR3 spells CAWRSFRDRQETQYF.

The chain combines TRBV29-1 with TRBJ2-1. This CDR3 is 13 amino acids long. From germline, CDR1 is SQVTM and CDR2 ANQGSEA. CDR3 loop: CSVDQPLRREQFF.

CDR3 loop: CASVQYSNQPQHF. This chain connects TRBV12-3 or TRBV12-4 to TRBJ1-5. There are 13 residues in the CDR3.

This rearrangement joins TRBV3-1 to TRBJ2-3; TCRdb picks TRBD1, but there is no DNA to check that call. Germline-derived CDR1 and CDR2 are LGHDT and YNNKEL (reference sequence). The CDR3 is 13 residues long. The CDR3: CASSQETMGAQYF.

The CDR3 reads CASKRSGRLGNEQFF. The chain recombines TRBV6-1 with TRBJ2-1; TCRdb calls TRBD2, which cannot be checked without DNA. From germline, CDR1 is MNHNS and CDR2 SASEGT. The CDR3 has 15 residues.

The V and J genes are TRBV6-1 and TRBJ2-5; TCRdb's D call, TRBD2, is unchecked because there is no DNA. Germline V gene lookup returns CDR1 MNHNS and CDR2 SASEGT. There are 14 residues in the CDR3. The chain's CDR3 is CATGTSGSYETQYF.

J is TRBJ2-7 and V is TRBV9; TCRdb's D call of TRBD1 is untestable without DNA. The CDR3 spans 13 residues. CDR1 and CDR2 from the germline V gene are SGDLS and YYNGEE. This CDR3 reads CASSVEPGNEQYF. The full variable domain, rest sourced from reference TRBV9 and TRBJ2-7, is DSGVTQTPKHLITATGQRVTLRCSPRSGDLSVYWYQQSLDQGLQFLIQYYNGEERAKGNILERFSAQQFPDLHSELNLSSLELGDSALYFCASSVEPGNEQYFGPGTRLTVT.

This chain's CDR3 is CSFSDFDEQFF. This chain links TRBV29-1 with TRBJ2-1; no DNA is available, so the TRBD2 call from TCRdb remains unchecked. Germline V gene sequence: CDR1 SQVTM, CDR2 ANQGSEA. The CDR3 consists of 11 residues.

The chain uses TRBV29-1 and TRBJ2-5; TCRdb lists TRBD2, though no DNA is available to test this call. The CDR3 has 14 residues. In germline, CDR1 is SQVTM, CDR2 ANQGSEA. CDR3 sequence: CSVGFGTSVETQYF.

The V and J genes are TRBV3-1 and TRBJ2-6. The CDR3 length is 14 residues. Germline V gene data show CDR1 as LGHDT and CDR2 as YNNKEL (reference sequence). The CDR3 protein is CATRSHSGANVLTF. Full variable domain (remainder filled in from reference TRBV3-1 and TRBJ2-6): DTAVSQTPKYLVTQMGNDKSIKCEQNLGHDTMYWYKQDSKKFLKIMFSYNNKELIINETVPNRFSPKSPDKAHLNLHINSLELGDSAVYFCATRSHSGANVLTFGAGSRLTVL.